The clone carrying this T cell receptor beta chain was seen only a few times. Its antigen is unidentified. Amplified TCR beta CDR3 regions derived from RNA transcripts. TCR CDR3 underwent first-round RT-PCR with the HTBI primer set. From the multiplex PCR reads, TCRdb called clonotypes with MiXCR, one entry per CDR3 protein. Seen here are hundreds of thousands of distinct CDR3 sequences, more than 15% observed once, and the top ten hold over 12%. This CDR3 spans 12 amino acids. Trimming removed 7 bases from V and 10 bases from J, with 14 bases in between. This sample was included in a study of T cells in Graves' hyperthyroidism and ophthalmopathy. General study results and limits: Also found in blood were most expanded thyroid clonotypes above 0.001.

Specimen: blood. This sequence was found in a woman between 18 and 30 years old with Graves' hyperthyroidism. The V gene is TRBV12-3 or TRBV12-4, the J gene TRBJ2-1, with D maybe TRBD2 (7 bases). DNA of the CDR3: TGTGCCAGCAATTCCGGGGGGCGGGAGCAGTTCTTC. Its translation is CASNSGGREQFF.